This entry lists 24 T cell receptor beta chains sequenced from one sample in a study of CD8+CD57+ T cells in acquired aplastic anemia. Genomic DNA was employed as the template in profiling TCR beta VDJ and CDR3. In TCRdb, the reads were re-called with MiXCR into one record per CDR3 protein. The table has over 150,000 distinct CDR3 sequences, roughly 40% seen once. Sequencing used sorted CD4+, CD8+, or CD8+CD57+ T cells (not recorded which) from PBMCs. Receptors were obtained from a human donor in good health.

This clonotype has at least ten counts. The rearrangement links TRBV7-9 to TRBJ2-7, with 7 bases lining up with TRBD1. V shed 5 bases and J 1 base; nucleotides not matched to a gene: 8. From germline, CDR1 is SEHNR and CDR2 FQNEAQ (reference sequence). The CDR3 is 15 amino acids. For the CDR3, the DNA is TGTGCCAGCAGCAACACAGGGGCTAGTTCCTACGAGCAGTACTTC. Protein sequence: CASSNTGASSYEQYF.

V and J are TRBV19 and TRBJ1-2; 8 bases line up with TRBD1. Germline-derived CDR1 and CDR2 are LNHDA and SQIVND (reference sequence). The length of the CDR3 is 14 residues. J lost 5 bases, V lost 6 bases, and 8 bases had no gene match. The CDR3 region has the DNA TGTGCCAGTAGAAGGACAGGGAGTGATTATGGCTACACCTTC. The encoded protein is CASRRTGSDYGYTF.

This clonotype was counted a few times. The V gene is TRBV10-3, the J gene TRBJ1-1; unclear D gene. Germline V gene data show CDR1 as ENHRY and CDR2 as SYGVKD. The V end lost 6 bases, the J end lost 1 base, and 9 bases lay between the germline ends. This CDR3 is built from 13 residues. The CDR3: CAIREAQNTEAFF. The CDR3 DNA reads TGTGCCATCAGGGAGGCACAGAACACTGAAGCTTTCTTT.

The rearrangement uses TRBV20-1 and TRBJ1-1, with TRBD1 matching 7 bases. V lost 6 bases, J lost 3 bases, and 13 bases stayed unmatched. Germline CDR1 is DFQATT and CDR2 is SNEGSKA (reference sequence). This CDR3 has 15 residues. In DNA form, the CDR3 reads TGCAGTGCCCTAAGGGGGCGCAGACGGGACACTGAAGCTTTCTTT. Translation gives CSALRGRRRDTEAFF.

V gene TRBV5-1 combines with J gene TRBJ2-1, with 8 bases that match TRBD2. The length of the CDR3 is 16 residues. Germline CDR1 is SGHRS and CDR2 is YFSETQ. V dropped 0 bases and J dropped 9; count of bases not matched to a gene: 11. CDR3 residues: CASSLAPAGGSGEQFF. For the CDR3, the DNA is TGCGCCAGCAGCTTGGCCCCCGCGGGGGGCTCTGGTGAGCAGTTCTTC.

This clonotype was counted a few times. The chain combines TRBV28 with TRBJ2-7, with 8 nucleotides matching TRBD1. V lost 7 bases to trimming and J lost 2 bases; unmatched junction nucleotides: 13. This CDR3 region has 16 residues. The germline V gene has CDR1 MDHEN and CDR2 SYDVKM. For the CDR3, the DNA is TGTGCCAGCACAACAGGGGGAGCGCAGTCAGCCTACGAGCAGTACTTC. Translated: CASTTGGAQSAYEQYF.

CDR3 loop: CASSLMGGEETQYF. In nucleotides, the CDR3 is TGCGCCAGCAGCTTGATGGGGGGCGAAGAGACCCAGTACTTC. This chain connects TRBV5-1 to TRBJ2-5; tentatively, D is TRBD1 or TRBD2 (6 bases each). This CDR3 has 14 amino acids. V was clipped by 1 base and J by 3 bases, with 10 bases between them. Per germline, CDR1 SGHRS and CDR2 YFSETQ. The full variable domain, completed using reference TRBV5-1 and TRBJ2-5, is KAGVTQTPRYLIKTRGQQVTLSCSPISGHRSVSWYQQTPGQGLQFLFEYFSETQRNKGNFPGRFSGRQFSNSRSEMNVSTLELGDSALYLCASSLMGGEETQYFGPGTRLLVL.

This clonotype was observed a few times. The chain joins TRBV5-6 to TRBJ2-2, with D maybe TRBD2 (5 bases). Germline V lookup: CDR1 SGHDT, CDR2 YYEEEE. The CDR3 runs to 16 residues. Trimming took off 0 bases at V and 1 base at J, with 10 bases between the two ends. DNA for the CDR3: TGTGCCAGCAGCTTGGATGAACTAGTGAACACCGGGGAGCTGTTTTTT. Translated: CASSLDELVNTGELFF.

This clonotype has ten or more counts. CDR3 DNA sequence: TGCGCCAGCAGCTTGCAACTAGCGGGGTACGAGCAGTACTTC. This encodes CASSLQLAGYEQYF. The chain couples TRBV5-1 to TRBJ2-7; 10 positions match TRBD2. This CDR3 has 14 amino acids. Trimming took 1 base from V and 4 from J; bases not matched to a gene: 2. The germline V gene has CDR1 SGHRS and CDR2 YFSETQ. Supplemented by reference TRBV5-1 and TRBJ2-7, the full variable domain reads KAGVTQTPRYLIKTRGQQVTLSCSPISGHRSVSWYQQTPGQGLQFLFEYFSETQRNKGNFPGRFSGRQFSNSRSEMNVSTLELGDSALYLCASSLQLAGYEQYFGPGTRLTVT.

To note about this clonotype: A read error may be the cause here, since a much bigger clone is one base away. It is likely a read error, because the conserved phenylalanine at the end of the CDR3 is missing. The chain employs TRBV5-1 and TRBJ2-2; D might be TRBD2 (6 bases). Per the germline V gene, CDR1 is SGHRS and CDR2 is YFSETQ. The CDR3 loop spans 15 amino acids. The V end lost 2 bases, the J end lost 3 bases, and 11 bases lay between the germline ends. DNA for the CDR3: TGCGCCAGCAGCTTAGATACGGGGGACACCGGGGAGCTGTTTTCT. It codes for CASSLDTGDTGELFS.

The sample holds many counts of this clonotype. The rearrangement uses TRBV20-1 and TRBJ2-3; 7 bases are a match to TRBD2. The CDR3 length is 14 residues. Germline loops: CDR1 DFQATT, CDR2 SNEGSKA (reference sequence). Trimming cost V 5 bases and J 2 bases; bases outside gene matches: 7. This CDR3 reads CSAPTSATTDTQYF. CDR3 sequence (DNA): TGCAGTGCTCCTACTAGCGCTACCACAGATACGCAGTATTTT.

J is TRBJ2-1 and V is TRBV19; 7 nucleotides match TRBD2. V shed 5 bases and J 12 bases; nucleotides not matched to a gene: 16. This CDR3 comprises 15 residues. Germline-derived CDR1 and CDR2 are LNHDA and SQIVND (reference sequence). The CDR3 DNA reads as TGTGCCAGTAGTTCCCTAGCGGTGGGAAGGGATGGGCAGTTCTTC. Translating gives CASSSLAVGRDGQFF. Together with reference TRBV19 and TRBJ2-1, the CDR3 gives the full variable domain: DGGITQSPKYLFRKEGQNVTLSCEQNLNHDAMYWYRQDPGQGLRLIYYSQIVNDFQKGDIAEGYSVSREKKESFPLTVTSAQKNPTAFYLCASSSLAVGRDGQFFGPGTRLTVL.

This clonotype was seen more than once but under ten times. J is TRBJ1-5 and V is TRBV7-7; possible D gene TRBD1, 5 bases. The V end lost 6 bases, the J end lost 12 bases, and 27 bases lay between the germline ends. CDR1 is SSHAT and CDR2 is FNYEAQ in the germline V gene (reference sequence). The CDR3 is 16 amino acids. CDR3 in DNA: TGTGCCAGCAGTCAAAAAGGGGTGGAGACGCGTGGGGACCAGCATTTT. Translating gives CASSQKGVETRGDQHF.

Remarks on this clonotype: The junction differs from germline at one of its ends, possibly a read error. V gene TRBV2 combines with J gene TRBJ2-3, with 8 bases that match TRBD1. Germline assignment: CDR1 SNHLY and CDR2 FYNNEI. The CDR3 is 14 residues long. The CDR3 sequence: CASSIGQGRVTRYF. For the CDR3, the DNA is TGTGCCAGCAGTATCGGACAGGGCCGGGTTACGCGGTATTTT.

This clonotype was counted between two and nine times. V gene TRBV4-2 combines with J gene TRBJ2-2; TRBD2 aligns across 16 bases. V lost 3 bases, J lost 7 bases, and 8 bases stayed unmatched. CDR3 length equals 18 residues. Germline-derived CDR1 and CDR2 are LGHNA and YNFKEQ. This CDR3 reads CASSHEGLAGGYGGELFF. As DNA, the CDR3 is TGTGCCAGCAGCCATGAGGGACTAGCGGGGGGGTACGGCGGGGAGCTGTTTTTT.

Turning to this clonotype: Its ends do not fully match the called genes, so a read error is possible. The chain's CDR3 is CASSQQGGGTDTQYF. CDR3 DNA: TGTGCCAGCAGCCAGCAGGGAGGGGGCACTGATACGCAGTATTTT. This rearrangement joins TRBV11-2 to TRBJ2-3; D is perhaps TRBD1 or TRBD2 (7 bases each). CDR1 and CDR2 (germline): SGHAT, FQNNGV. The CDR3 runs 15 residues. The full variable domain, completed using reference TRBV11-2 and TRBJ2-3, is EAGVAQSPRYKIIEKRQSVAFWCNPISGHATLYWYQQILGQGPKLLIQFQNNGVVDDSQLPKDRFSAERLKGVDSTLKIQPAKLEDSAVYLCASSQQGGGTDTQYFGPGTRLTVL.

As to this clonotype: The junction does not match germline at one end; this may be a read error. This chain joins TRBV11-3 and TRBJ2-7; D perhaps matches TRBD2 (6 bases). Germline-derived CDR1 and CDR2 are SGHNT and YENEEA. The CDR3 loop spans 13 amino acids. The CDR3 here is CASSLQEGYEQYF. For the CDR3, the DNA is TGCGCCAGCAGCTTACAGGAGGGGTACGAGCAGTACTTC.

This clonotype appeared many times. The chain is built from TRBV29-1 and TRBJ1-4; perhaps TRBD1 as D (5 bases). The V end lost 4 bases, the J end lost 7 bases, and 13 bases lay between the germline ends. This CDR3 region has 13 residues. Germline loops: CDR1 SQVTM, CDR2 ANQGSEA. The CDR3: CSVVRGFGEKLFF. As DNA, the CDR3 is TGCAGCGTTGTCCGGGGGTTTGGTGAAAAACTGTTTTTT.

This clonotype has a count of ten or more. This sequence joins TRBV19 and TRBJ1-6; 11 bases are shared with TRBD1. The CDR3 sequence is 15 residues long. CDR1 and CDR2 (germline): LNHDA, SQIVND (reference sequence). The trim removed 3 bases at V and 7 bases at J, leaving 2 bases unmatched. The CDR3 loop is CASSIRTGGNSPLHF. The CDR3 DNA sequence: TGTGCCAGTAGTATCAGGACAGGGGGCAATTCACCCCTCCACTTT.

The chain joins TRBV29-1 to TRBJ2-3, with D unresolved. Germline V gene sequence: CDR1 SQVTM, CDR2 ANQGSEA. The CDR3 runs 16 residues. V lost 3 bases and J 2 bases, leaving 18 bases between the germline ends. The CDR3 is CSVEDGIGHHTDTQYF. DNA of the CDR3: TGCAGCGTTGAGGACGGCATAGGGCACCACACAGATACGCAGTATTTT.

This clonotype was observed a handful of times. CDR3 DNA: TGTGCCAGCAGCCAAGAGTCGGTGGGGGATAGCAATCAGCCCCAGCATTTT. Amino acids: CASSQESVGDSNQPQHF. This chain uses TRBV4-2 with TRBJ1-5, with D perhaps TRBD1 (5 bases). Trimming left V 0 bases short and J 0 bases short, with 12 bases between. This CDR3 is built from 17 residues. Germline assignment: CDR1 LGHNA and CDR2 YNFKEQ.

For this clonotype: Here the CDR3 omits its conserved ending phenylalanine or tryptophan, so a read error is the likely source. The rearrangement uses TRBV10-3 and TRBJ2-7; D gene unclear. This CDR3 is 15 amino acids long. Germline CDR1 reads ENHRY; CDR2 reads SYGVKD. The V gene lost 0 bases and the J gene lost 0 bases, with 9 bases spanning the gap. The chain's CDR3 is CAISESAWISYEQYS. The CDR3 DNA sequence: TGTGCCATCAGTGAGTCGGCCTGGATCTCCTACGAGCAGTACTCC.

The gene calls are TRBV3-1 and TRBJ1-1; D is ambiguous. The germline gives CDR1 LGHDT, CDR2 YNNKEL (reference sequence). There are 13 residues in the CDR3. Between the trimmed V and J ends, which lost 5 bases and 0 bases, there was a span of 7 bases. The CDR3 nucleotides read TGTGCCAGCAGCTGGGCCTTGAACACTGAAGCTTTCTTT. The encoded protein is CASSWALNTEAFF.

This clonotype came up a few times. This sequence joins TRBV15 and TRBJ1-2; the match to TRBD1 covers 9 bases. Trimming cost V 0 bases and J 4 bases; bases outside gene matches: 6. Per germline, CDR1 LNHNV and CDR2 YYDKDF (reference sequence). The CDR3 runs to 16 residues. CDR3 sequence (DNA): TGTGCCACCAGCAGAGATCGCCCGGGACAGGGCTATGGCTACACCTTC. Its protein product is CATSRDRPGQGYGYTF.